Detailed here is one T cell receptor (beta chain). The data are from a study of blood T cell repertoires in COVID-19. Per the original methods: By means of reference gene primer amplification, nucleated cell counts were estimated. The table came from immunoSEQ multiplex PCR; TCRdb's copy has only in-frame clones and leaves some out. The V and J calls and clone size come from that table; D and trimming were worked out from the DNA. The sample includes roughly 350,000 clones, around 86% of them seen just once. From germline, CDR1 is KGHDR and CDR2 SFDVKD. This CDR3 contains 15 residues. Trimming removed 6 bases from V and 8 bases from J; junction bases left unmatched: 14.

Material: peripheral blood. The V and J genes are TRBV24-1 and TRBJ1-2; 7 bases are a match to TRBD1. The sequence was collected from a woman aged 50 to 65 with COVID-19, enrolled during active disease. The CDR3 reads CATSPLDDRDGGYTF. CDR3 sequence (DNA): TGTGCCACCAGTCCCTTAGACGACAGGGATGGGGGCTACACCTTC.